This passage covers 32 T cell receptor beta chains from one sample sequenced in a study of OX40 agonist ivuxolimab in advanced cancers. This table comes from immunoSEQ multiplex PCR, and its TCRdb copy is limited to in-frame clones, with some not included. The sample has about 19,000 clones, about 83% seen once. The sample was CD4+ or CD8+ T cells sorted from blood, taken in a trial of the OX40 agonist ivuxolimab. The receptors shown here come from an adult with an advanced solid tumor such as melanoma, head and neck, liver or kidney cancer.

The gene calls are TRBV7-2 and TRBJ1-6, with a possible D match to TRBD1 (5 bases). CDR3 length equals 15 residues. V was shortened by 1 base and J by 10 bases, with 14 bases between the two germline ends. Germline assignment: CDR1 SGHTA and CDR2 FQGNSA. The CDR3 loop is CASSLGAGQVSPLHF. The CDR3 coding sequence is TGTGCCAGCAGCTTAGGGGCAGGGCAAGTATCACCCCTCCACTTT.

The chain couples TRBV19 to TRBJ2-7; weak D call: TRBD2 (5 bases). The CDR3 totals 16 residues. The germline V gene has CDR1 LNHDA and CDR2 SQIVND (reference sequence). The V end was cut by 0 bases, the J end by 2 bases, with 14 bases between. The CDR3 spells CASSIDLETNTYEQYF. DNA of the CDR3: TGTGCCAGTAGTATAGATTTGGAGACTAACACCTACGAGCAGTACTTC.

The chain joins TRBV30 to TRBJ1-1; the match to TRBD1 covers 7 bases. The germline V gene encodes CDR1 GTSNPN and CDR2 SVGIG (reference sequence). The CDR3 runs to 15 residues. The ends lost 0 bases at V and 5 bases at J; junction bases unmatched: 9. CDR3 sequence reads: CAWSVGGRGLTEAFF. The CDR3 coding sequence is TGTGCCTGGAGTGTAGGAGGCAGGGGGTTAACTGAAGCTTTCTTT.

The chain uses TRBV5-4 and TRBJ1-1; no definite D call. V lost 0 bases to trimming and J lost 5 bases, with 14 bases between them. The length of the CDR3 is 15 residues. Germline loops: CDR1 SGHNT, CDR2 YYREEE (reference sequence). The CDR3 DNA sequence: TGTGCCAGCAGCTTGGGGATAGTGAAAGGTACTGAAGCTTTCTTT. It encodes CASSLGIVKGTEAFF.

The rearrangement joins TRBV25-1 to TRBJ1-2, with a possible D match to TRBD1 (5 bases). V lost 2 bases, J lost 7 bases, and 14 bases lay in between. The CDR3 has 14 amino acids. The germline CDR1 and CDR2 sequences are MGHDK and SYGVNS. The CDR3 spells CASSEGWGAGGYTF. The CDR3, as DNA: TGTGCCAGCAGTGAAGGCTGGGGCGCCGGTGGCTACACCTTC.

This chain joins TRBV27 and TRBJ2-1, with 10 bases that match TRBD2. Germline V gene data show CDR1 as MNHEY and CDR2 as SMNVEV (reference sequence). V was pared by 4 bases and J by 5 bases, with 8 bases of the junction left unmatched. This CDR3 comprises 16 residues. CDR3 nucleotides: TGTGCCAGCAGTTACAAGTTAGCGGGAGGAAACAATGAGCAGTTCTTC. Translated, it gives CASSYKLAGGNNEQFF.

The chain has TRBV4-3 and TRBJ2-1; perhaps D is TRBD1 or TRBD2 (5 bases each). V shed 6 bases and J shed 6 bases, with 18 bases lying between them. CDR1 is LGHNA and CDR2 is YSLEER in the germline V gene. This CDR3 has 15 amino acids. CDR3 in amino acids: CASSDGTRAGNEQFF. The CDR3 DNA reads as TGCGCCAGCAGTGATGGCACCAGGGCGGGCAATGAGCAGTTCTTC.

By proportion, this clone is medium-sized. CDR3 in amino acids: CASSLVGGIYTEAFF. CDR3 nucleotides: TGTGCCAGCAGCTTGGTGGGGGGAATTTACACTGAAGCTTTCTTT. The V gene is TRBV5-6, the J gene TRBJ1-1; D might be TRBD1 (5 bases). V lost 0 bases and J 3 bases, leaving 12 bases between the germline ends. CDR3 length: 15 residues. The germline gives CDR1 SGHDT, CDR2 YYEEEE.

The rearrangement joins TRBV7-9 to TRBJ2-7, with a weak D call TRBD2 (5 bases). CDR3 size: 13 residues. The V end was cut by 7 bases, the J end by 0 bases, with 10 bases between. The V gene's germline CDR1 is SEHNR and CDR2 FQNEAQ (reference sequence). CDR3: CASKPGNSYEQYF. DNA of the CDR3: TGTGCCAGCAAACCCGGGAACTCCTACGAGCAGTACTTC.

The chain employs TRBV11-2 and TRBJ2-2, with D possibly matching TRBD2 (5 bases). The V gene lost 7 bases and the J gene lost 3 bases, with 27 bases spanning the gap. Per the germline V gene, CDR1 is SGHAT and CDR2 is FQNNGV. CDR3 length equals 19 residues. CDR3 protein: CASISPWGEREKDTGELFF. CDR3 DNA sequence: TGTGCCAGCATCTCACCCTGGGGAGAGAGGGAGAAGGACACCGGGGAGCTGTTTTTT.

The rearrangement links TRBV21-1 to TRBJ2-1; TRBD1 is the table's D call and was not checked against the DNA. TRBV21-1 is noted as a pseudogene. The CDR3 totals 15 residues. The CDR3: CASLRGGIFYNEQFF. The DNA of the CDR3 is TGTGCCAGCCTCAGGGGTGGGATTTTCTACAATGAGCAGTTCTTC.

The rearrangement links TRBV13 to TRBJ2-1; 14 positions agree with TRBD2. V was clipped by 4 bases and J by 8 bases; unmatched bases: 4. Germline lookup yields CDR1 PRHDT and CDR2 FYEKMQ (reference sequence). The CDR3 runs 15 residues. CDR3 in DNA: TGTGCCAGCAGCTACGGACTAGCGGGAGGCGATGAGCAGTTCTTC. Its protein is CASSYGLAGGDEQFF.

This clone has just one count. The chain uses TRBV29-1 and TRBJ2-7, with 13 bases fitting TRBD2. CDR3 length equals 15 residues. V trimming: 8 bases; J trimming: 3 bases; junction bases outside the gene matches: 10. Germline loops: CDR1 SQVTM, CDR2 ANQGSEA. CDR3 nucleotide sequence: TGCAGCATAACGGCGGGACTAGCGGGAATCTACGAGCAGTACTTC. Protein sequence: CSITAGLAGIYEQYF.

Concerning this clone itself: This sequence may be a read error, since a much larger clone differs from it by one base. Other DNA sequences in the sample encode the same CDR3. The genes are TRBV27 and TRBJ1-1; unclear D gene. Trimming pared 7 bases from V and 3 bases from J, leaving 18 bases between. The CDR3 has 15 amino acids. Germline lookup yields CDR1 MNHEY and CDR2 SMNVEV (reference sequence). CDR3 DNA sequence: TGTGCCAGCACTCAGGACGCAAGCGGATACACTGAAGCTTTCTTT. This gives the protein CASTQDASGYTEAFF.

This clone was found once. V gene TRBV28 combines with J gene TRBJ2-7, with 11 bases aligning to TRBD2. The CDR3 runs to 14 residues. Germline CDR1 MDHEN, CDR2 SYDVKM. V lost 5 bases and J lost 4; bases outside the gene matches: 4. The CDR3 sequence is CASSPSGRSYEQYF. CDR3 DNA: TGTGCCAGCAGTCCTAGCGGGAGGAGTTACGAGCAGTACTTC.

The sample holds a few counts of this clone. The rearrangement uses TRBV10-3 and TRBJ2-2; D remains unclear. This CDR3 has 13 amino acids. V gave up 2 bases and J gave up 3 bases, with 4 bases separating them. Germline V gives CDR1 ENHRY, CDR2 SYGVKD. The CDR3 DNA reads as TGTGCCATCAGTGAGGAGTACACCGGGGAGCTGTTTTTT. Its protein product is CAISEEYTGELFF.

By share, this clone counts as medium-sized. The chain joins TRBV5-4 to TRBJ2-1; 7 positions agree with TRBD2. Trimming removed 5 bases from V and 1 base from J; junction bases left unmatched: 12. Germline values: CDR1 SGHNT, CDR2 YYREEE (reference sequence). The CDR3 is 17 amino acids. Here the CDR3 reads CASSLRRLAVSYNEQFF. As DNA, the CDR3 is TGTGCCAGCAGTCTTAGGAGACTAGCAGTTTCCTACAATGAGCAGTTCTTC.

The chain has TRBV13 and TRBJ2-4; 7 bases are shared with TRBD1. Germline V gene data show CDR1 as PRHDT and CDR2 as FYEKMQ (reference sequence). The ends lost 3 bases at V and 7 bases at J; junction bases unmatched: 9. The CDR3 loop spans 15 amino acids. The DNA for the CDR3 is TGTGCCAGCAGCTTCAACAGGGGCAGAGGGAACATTCAGTACTTC. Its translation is CASSFNRGRGNIQYF.

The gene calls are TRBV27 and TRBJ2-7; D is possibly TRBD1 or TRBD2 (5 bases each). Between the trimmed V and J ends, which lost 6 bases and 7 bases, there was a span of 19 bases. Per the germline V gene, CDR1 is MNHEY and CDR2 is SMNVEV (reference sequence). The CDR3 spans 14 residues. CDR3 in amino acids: CASSFGTPFGEQYF. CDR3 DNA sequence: TGTGCCAGCAGCTTCGGGACCCCCTTTGGAGAGCAGTACTTC.

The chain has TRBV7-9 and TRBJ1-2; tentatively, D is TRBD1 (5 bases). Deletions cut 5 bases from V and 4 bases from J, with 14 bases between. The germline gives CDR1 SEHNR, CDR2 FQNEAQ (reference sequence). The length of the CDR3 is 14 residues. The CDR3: CASSAQGVTYGYTF. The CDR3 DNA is TGTGCCAGCAGCGCTCAGGGAGTGACCTATGGCTACACCTTC.

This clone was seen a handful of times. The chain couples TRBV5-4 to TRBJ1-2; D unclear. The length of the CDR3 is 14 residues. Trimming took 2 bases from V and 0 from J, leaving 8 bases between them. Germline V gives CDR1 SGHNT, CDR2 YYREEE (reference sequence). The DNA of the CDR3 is TGTGCCAGCAGCTTACCAGCTACTAACTATGGCTACACCTTC. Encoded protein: CASSLPATNYGYTF.

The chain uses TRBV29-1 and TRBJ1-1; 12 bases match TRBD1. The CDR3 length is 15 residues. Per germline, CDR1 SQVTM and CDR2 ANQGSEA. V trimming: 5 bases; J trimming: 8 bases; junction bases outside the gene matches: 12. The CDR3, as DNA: TGCAGCGTTCGAAACCGGGACAGGGGGCCGGCAGAAGCTTTCTTT. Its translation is CSVRNRDRGPAEAFF. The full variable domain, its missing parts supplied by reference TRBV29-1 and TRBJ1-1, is SAVISQKPSRDICQRGTSLTIQCQVDSQVTMMFWYRQQPGQSLTLIATANQGSEATYESGFVIDKFPISRPNLTFSTLTVSNMSPEDSSIYLCSVRNRDRGPAEAFFGQGTRLTVV.

CDR3 DNA sequence: TGCGCCAGCAGCCCCGGCCGGGCAACTGAAGCTTTCTTT. Protein sequence: CASSPGRATEAFF. V and J are TRBV4-1 and TRBJ1-1; D gene ambiguous. Between the trimmed V and J ends, which lost 4 bases and 5 bases, there was a span of 11 bases. This CDR3 spans 13 amino acids. The germline V gene encodes CDR1 MGHRA and CDR2 YSYEKL.

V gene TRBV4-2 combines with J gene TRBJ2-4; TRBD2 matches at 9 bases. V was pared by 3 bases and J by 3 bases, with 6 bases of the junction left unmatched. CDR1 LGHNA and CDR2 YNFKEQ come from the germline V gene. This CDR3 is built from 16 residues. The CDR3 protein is CASSQGAGGIKNIQYF. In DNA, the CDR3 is TGTGCCAGCAGCCAGGGGGCGGGAGGGATCAAAAACATTCAGTACTTC.

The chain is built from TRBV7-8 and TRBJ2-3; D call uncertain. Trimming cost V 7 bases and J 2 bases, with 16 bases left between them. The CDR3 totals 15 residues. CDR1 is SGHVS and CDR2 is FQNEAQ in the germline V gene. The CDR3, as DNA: TGTGCCAGCACCCCTCTGGCAGGCGACACAGATACGCAGTATTTT. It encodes CASTPLAGDTDTQYF.

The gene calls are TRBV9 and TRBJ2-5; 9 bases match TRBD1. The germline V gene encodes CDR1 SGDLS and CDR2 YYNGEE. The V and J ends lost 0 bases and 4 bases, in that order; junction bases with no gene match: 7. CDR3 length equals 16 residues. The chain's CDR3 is CASSVDTGGATETQYF. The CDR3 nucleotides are TGTGCCAGCAGCGTAGATACAGGGGGCGCGACAGAGACCCAGTACTTC.

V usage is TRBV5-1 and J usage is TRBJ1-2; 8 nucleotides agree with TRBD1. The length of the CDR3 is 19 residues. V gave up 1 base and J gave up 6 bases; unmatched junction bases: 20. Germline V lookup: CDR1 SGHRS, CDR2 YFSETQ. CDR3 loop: CASSLQTGTGASVRDGYTF. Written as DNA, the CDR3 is TGCGCCAGCAGCTTGCAAACCGGGACAGGCGCCTCTGTAAGGGATGGCTACACCTTC.

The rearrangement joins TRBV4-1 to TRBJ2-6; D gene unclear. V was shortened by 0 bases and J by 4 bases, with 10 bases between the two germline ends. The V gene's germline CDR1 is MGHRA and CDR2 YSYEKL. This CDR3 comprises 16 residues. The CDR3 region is CASSQEWRSGANVLTF. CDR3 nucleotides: TGCGCCAGCAGCCAAGAGTGGCGGTCCGGGGCCAACGTCCTGACTTTC.

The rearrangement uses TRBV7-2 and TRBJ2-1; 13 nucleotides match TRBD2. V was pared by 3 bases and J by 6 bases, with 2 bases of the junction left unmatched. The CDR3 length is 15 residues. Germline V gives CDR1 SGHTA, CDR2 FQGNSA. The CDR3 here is CASSFGLAGVNEQFF. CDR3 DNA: TGTGCCAGCAGCTTTGGACTAGCGGGAGTCAATGAGCAGTTCTTC.

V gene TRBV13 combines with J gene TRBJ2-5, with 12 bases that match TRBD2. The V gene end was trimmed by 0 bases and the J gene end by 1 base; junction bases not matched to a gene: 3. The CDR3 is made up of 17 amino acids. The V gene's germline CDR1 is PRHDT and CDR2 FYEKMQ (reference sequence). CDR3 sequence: CASSLGLAGGGQETQYF. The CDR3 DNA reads TGTGCCAGCAGCTTAGGCCTAGCGGGAGGGGGCCAAGAGACCCAGTACTTC.

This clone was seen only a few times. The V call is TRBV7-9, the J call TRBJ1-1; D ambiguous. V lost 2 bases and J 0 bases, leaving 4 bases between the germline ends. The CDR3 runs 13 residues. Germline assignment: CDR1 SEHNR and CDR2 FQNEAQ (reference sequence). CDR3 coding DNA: TGTGCCAGCAGCTTATTGGTGAACACTGAAGCTTTCTTT. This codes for CASSLLVNTEAFF.

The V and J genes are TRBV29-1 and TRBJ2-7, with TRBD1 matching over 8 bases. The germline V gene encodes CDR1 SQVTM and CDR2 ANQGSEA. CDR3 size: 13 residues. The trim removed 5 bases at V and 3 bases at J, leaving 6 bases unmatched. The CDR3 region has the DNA TGCAGCGTTAGGACAGGGACCGTCTACGAGCAGTACTTC. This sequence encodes CSVRTGTVYEQYF.